These 12 T cell receptor beta chains originate from one sample sequenced in a study of T cell responses to AZD1222 COVID-19 vaccine. Measured with immunoSEQ multiplex PCR; TCRdb has only the in-frame clones, and not every one. The sample has about 120,000 clones, about 92% seen once. Sequencing used peripheral blood, obtained 28 days after the second AZD1222 dose. These receptors originate from an adult who received the AZD1222 COVID-19 vaccine.

The V call is TRBV7-2, the J call TRBJ2-4, with TRBD2 as a possible D gene (6 bases). With 5 bases removed from V and 0 bases from J, the gap between germline ends came to 14 bases. The CDR3 covers 16 residues. CDR1 is SGHTA, CDR2 FQGNSA, per germline. The CDR3 here is CASSAVPGLAKNIQYF. The CDR3 DNA reads as TGTGCCAGCAGCGCCGTACCGGGACTAGCCAAAAACATTCAGTACTTC.

The chain couples TRBV3-1 (or the pseudogene TRBV3-2) to TRBJ2-2, with D perhaps matching TRBD2 (5 bases). The germline V gene has CDR1 LGHDT and CDR2 YNNKEL (reference sequence). The V end lost 1 base, the J end lost 0 bases, and 21 bases lay between the germline ends. The CDR3 covers 20 residues. CDR3 in amino acids: CASSQGLFSGVRTNTGELFF. Written as DNA, the CDR3 is TGTGCCAGCAGCCAAGGTTTGTTTTCCGGGGTAAGAACGAACACCGGGGAGCTGTTTTTT.

The chain couples TRBV5-5 to TRBJ2-5, with 8 bases that match TRBD2. The germline CDR1 and CDR2 sequences are SGHKS and YYEKEE (reference sequence). The CDR3 totals 15 residues. V lost 3 bases and J lost 1; bases outside the gene matches: 5. CDR3 region: CASSSFSGAQETQYF. The DNA for the CDR3 is TGTGCCAGCAGCTCTTTTAGCGGGGCCCAAGAGACCCAGTACTTC.

The J gene is TRBJ1-2, the V gene TRBV19, with TRBD1 identical over 11 bases. The CDR3 has 17 amino acids. Germline V lookup: CDR1 LNHDA, CDR2 SQIVND (reference sequence). V shed 8 bases and J 8 bases; nucleotides not matched to a gene: 19. Here the CDR3 reads CASSRVGTGGITEGYTF. Written as DNA, the CDR3 is TGTGCCAGTTCAAGAGTCGGGACAGGGGGTATCACGGAGGGCTACACCTTC.

The chain joins TRBV20-1 to TRBJ1-4, with D perhaps TRBD1 (6 bases). Germline V CDR1 and CDR2: DFQATT, SNEGSKA (reference sequence). V lost 6 bases and J 8 bases, leaving 10 bases between the germline ends. This CDR3 is built from 11 residues. CDR3 loop: CSALRGEKLFF. CDR3 sequence (DNA): TGCAGTGCCTTAAGGGGGGAAAAACTGTTTTTT.

This clone was picked up a small number of times. The chain couples TRBV7-2 to TRBJ2-3, with a tentative D call TRBD1 (5 bases). Germline CDR1 is SGHTA and CDR2 is FQGNSA. Trimming took off 2 bases at V and 6 bases at J, with 9 bases between the two ends. The CDR3 is 13 amino acids. This CDR3 is CASSLKQVDTQYF. As DNA, the CDR3 is TGTGCCAGCAGCTTAAAACAGGTCGATACGCAGTATTTT.

The gene calls are TRBV9 and TRBJ1-3, with 7 bases that match TRBD1. With V trimmed by 4 bases and J by 6 bases, 10 bases remained unmatched. The CDR3 spans 15 residues. The germline V gene has CDR1 SGDLS and CDR2 YYNGEE. The CDR3 nucleotides are TGTGCCAGCAGCCCAACGACAGGGAGTACAAACACCATATATTTT. Its translation is CASSPTTGSTNTIYF. The full variable domain, with the rest looked up from reference TRBV9 and TRBJ1-3, is DSGVTQTPKHLITATGQRVTLRCSPRSGDLSVYWYQQSLDQGLQFLIQYYNGEERAKGNILERFSAQQFPDLHSELNLSSLELGDSALYFCASSPTTGSTNTIYFGEGSWLTVV.

This rearrangement joins TRBV5-8 to TRBJ1-1; unclear D gene. Germline lookup yields CDR1 SGHTS and CDR2 YDEGEE. With 7 bases removed from V and 7 bases from J, the gap between germline ends came to 8 bases. The CDR3 totals 10 residues. This CDR3 reads CASRRIEAFF. The CDR3 region has the DNA TGTGCCAGCCGACGTATTGAAGCTTTCTTT.

The chain links TRBV5-1 to TRBJ2-1, with TRBD1 matching 7 bases. Germline values: CDR1 SGHRS, CDR2 YFSETQ. V was clipped by 0 bases and J by 7 bases; unmatched bases: 1. The CDR3 sequence is 13 residues long. This CDR3 reads CASSLVQGNEQFF. CDR3 DNA: TGCGCCAGCAGCTTGGTACAGGGGAATGAGCAGTTCTTC.

This chain uses TRBV27 with TRBJ1-4; D is unclear. Trimming pared 1 base from V and 2 bases from J, leaving 5 bases between. The V gene's germline CDR1 is MNHEY and CDR2 SMNVEV (reference sequence). This CDR3 comprises 14 residues. The CDR3 DNA follows: TGTGCCAGCAGTTTATTTGTCACTAATGAAAAACTGTTTTTT. The encoded protein is CASSLFVTNEKLFF.

The chain recombines TRBV24-1 with TRBJ1-1; D perhaps matches TRBD1 (6 bases). The CDR3 spans 12 residues. The ends were cut back, 5 bases at V and 8 bases at J, with 11 bases in the middle. Germline loops: CDR1 KGHDR, CDR2 SFDVKD. The CDR3 coding sequence is TGTGCCACCAGTGCCGGAACAGGGGAAGCTTTCTTT. It is translated as CATSAGTGEAFF.

The chain carries TRBV6-6 and TRBJ1-2; D possibly corresponds to TRBD1 (5 bases). Germline-derived CDR1 and CDR2 are MNHNY and SVGAGI (reference sequence). The germline V and J ends were trimmed by 5 bases and 2 bases, with 12 bases remaining between them. This CDR3 has 14 residues. This CDR3 is CASSRSRQNYGYTF. The CDR3 coding sequence is TGTGCCAGCAGTCGATCACGACAGAACTATGGCTACACCTTC.